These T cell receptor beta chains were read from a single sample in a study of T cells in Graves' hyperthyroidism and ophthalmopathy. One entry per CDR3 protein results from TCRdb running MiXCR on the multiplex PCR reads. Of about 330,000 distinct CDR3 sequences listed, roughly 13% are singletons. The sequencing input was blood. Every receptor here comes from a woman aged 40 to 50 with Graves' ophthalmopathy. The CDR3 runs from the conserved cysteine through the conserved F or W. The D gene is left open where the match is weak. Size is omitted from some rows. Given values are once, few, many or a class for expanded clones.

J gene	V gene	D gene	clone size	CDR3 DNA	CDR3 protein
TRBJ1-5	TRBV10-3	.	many	TGTGCCACTAGCGGCTGGGAGGTCAATCAGCCCCAGCATTTT	CATSGWEVNQPQHF
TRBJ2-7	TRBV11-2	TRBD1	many	TGTGCCAGCAGCTTGGAACCGGGACAGTACTACGAGCAGTACTTC	CASSLEPGQYYEQYF
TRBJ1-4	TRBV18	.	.	TGTGCCAGCTCACCAGAACAGGCTAATGAAAAACTGTTTTTT	CASSPEQANEKLFF
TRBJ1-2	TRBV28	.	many	TGTGCCAGCAGTACACCGACGGACTATGGCTACACCTTC	CASSTPTDYGYTF
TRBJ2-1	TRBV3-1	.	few	TGTGCCAGCAGCCAAGATCTACTAACTAGCTCCTACAATGAGCAGTTCTTC	CASSQDLLTSSYNEQFF
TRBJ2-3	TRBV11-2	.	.	TGTGCCAGCAGCTTAAACCGGAGGCCCACAGATACGCAGTATTTT	CASSLNRRPTDTQYF
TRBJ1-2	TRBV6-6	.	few	TGTGCCAGCAGTTACTCGACCGGTTCGGGGGCCCCAGGTGGCTACACCTTC	CASSYSTGSGAPGGYTF
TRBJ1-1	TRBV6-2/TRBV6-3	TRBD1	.	TGTGCCAGCAGGGAACCTGGACAGGGGCCACGGGCTGAAGCTTTCTTT	CASREPGQGPRAEAFF
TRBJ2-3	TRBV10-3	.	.	TGTGCCATGTCATGGAGCGGCACAGATACGCAGTATTTT	CAMSWSGTDTQYF
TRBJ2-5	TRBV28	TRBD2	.	TGTGCCAGCAGGCCATGGGGGGGTGGACAAGAGACCCAGTACTTC	CASRPWGGGQETQYF
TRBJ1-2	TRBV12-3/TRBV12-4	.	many	TGTGCCAGCAGTTTAGGGGGGCGGGGTTCTGGCTACACCTTC	CASSLGGRGSGYTF
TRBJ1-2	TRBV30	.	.	TGTGCCTGGAGTATAACCGGATCCGGGTATGGCTACACCTTC	CAWSITGSGYGYTF
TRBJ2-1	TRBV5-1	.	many	TGCGCCAGCAGCGAACCGAAAGGGGCCGACTACAATGAGCAGTTCTTC	CASSEPKGADYNEQFF
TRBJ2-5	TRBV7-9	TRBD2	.	TGTGCCAGCAGAAGAGCGGGGGGGATCGGGGAGACCCAGTACTTC	CASRRAGGIGETQYF
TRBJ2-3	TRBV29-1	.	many	TGCAGCGTTGAGGTTCAGCCCGGGGATACGCAGTATTTT	CSVEVQPGDTQYF
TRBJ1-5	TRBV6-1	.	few	TGTGCCAGCAGTCGCGGGACCGAGGATCAGCCCCAGCATTTT	CASSRGTEDQPQHF
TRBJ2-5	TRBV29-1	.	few	TGCAGCGTTGATGTGGGGGGCCGGTCCGGGACCCAGTACTTC	CSVDVGGRSGTQYF
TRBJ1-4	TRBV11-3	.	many	TGTGCCAGCAGCTTAGCGTTTGGAGGCGGGAATGAAAAACTGTTTTTT	CASSLAFGGGNEKLFF
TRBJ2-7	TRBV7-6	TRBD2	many	TGTGCCAGCAGCTTAATACTAGCGGGAGACGAGCAGTACTTC	CASSLILAGDEQYF
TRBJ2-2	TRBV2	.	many	TGTGCCAGGCAGGGGAACACCGGGGAGCTGTTTTTT	CARQGNTGELFF
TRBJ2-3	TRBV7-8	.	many	TGTGCCAGCAGAGGGACTTTCACAGATACGCAGTATTTT	CASRGTFTDTQYF
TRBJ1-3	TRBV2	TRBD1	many	TGTGCCAGCAGTGCCGCCCTGACAGGGGTCGGAAACACCATATATTTT	CASSAALTGVGNTIYF
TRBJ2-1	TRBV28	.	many	TGTGCCAGCAGTTTGTTGAACTCCTACAATGAGCAGTTCTTC	CASSLLNSYNEQFF
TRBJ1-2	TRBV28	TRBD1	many	TGTGCCAGCAGTTTAATGGGACAGGAGAACTATGGCTACACCTTC	CASSLMGQENYGYTF
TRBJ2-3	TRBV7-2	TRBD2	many	TGTGCCTCCGGTAATGGGAGGGGTGATACGCAGTATTTT	CASGNGRGDTQYF
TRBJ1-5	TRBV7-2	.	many	TGTGCCAGCAGCATCACAAGCAATCAGCCCCAGCATTTT	CASSITSNQPQHF
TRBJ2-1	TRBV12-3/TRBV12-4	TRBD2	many	TGTGCCAGCAGCCCTATGAAGTTGGCTAGCGGGAGATACTCCTACAATGAGCAGTTCTTC	CASSPMKLASGRYSYNEQFF
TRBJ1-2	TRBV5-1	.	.	TGCGCCAGCAGCCCGGAGGGGACCGACTATGGCTACACCTTC	CASSPEGTDYGYTF
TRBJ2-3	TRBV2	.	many	TGTGCCAGCAGTGACTACCTACTCACAGATACGCAGTATTTT	CASSDYLLTDTQYF
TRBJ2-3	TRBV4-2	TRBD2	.	TGTGCCAGCAGCCAACAGACTAGCGGGGGGGCGATCAGCACAGATACGCAGTATTTT	CASSQQTSGGAISTDTQYF
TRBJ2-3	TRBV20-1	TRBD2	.	TGCAGTGCTAGCGGGGTAGCGGGAACTAGCACAGATACGCAGTATTTT	CSASGVAGTSTDTQYF
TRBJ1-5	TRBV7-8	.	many	TGTGCCAGCAGCTCATCATTCAGGGGTCAGCCCCAGCATTTT	CASSSSFRGQPQHF
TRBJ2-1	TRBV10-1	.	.	TGCGCCAGCAGAGCCCTATCCGGTACTTCCGATCAAGAGGAGCAGTTCTTC	CASRALSGTSDQEEQFF
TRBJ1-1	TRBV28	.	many	TGTGCCAGCCACACAGAGATTGAAGCTTTCTTT	CASHTEIEAFF
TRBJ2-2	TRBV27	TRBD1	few	TGTGCCAGCAGTCTGCGGACAGGGCTGCAGTCCGGGGAGCTGTTTTTT	CASSLRTGLQSGELFF
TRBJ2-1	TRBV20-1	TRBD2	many	TGCAGTGCTAGCCCTCTCACCACTAGCGGGAACTACAATGAGCAGTTCTTC	CSASPLTTSGNYNEQFF
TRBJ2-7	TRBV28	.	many	TGTGCCAGCAGTCACGGCCAGCCCCCCTACGAGCAGTACTTC	CASSHGQPPYEQYF
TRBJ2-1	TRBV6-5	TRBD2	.	TGTGCCAGCAGTTACCCTTCGGCACTAGCGGGCTCTATCCATGAGCAGTTCTTC	CASSYPSALAGSIHEQFF
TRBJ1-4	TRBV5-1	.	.	TGCGCCAGCAGCTTGTCTCAGGGAAATAATGAAAAACTGTTTTTT	CASSLSQGNNEKLFF
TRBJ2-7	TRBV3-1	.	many	TGTGCCAGCAGCCAAGGTTCGGGGCCCTACGAGCAGTACTTC	CASSQGSGPYEQYF
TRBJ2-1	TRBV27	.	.	TGTGCCAGCGGGGACCGGCAAGGGTACAATGAGCAGTTCTTC	CASGDRQGYNEQFF
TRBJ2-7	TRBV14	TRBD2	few	TGTGCCAGCAGCCACACCTCACTGGGACTAGCGCGATACGAGCAGCACTTC	CASSHTSLGLARYEQHF
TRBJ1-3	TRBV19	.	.	TGTGCCAGTAGTTGGAACTCTGGAAACACCATATATTTT	CASSWNSGNTIYF
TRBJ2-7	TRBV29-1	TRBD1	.	TGCAGCGAGGGACAGGACTACGAGCAGTACTTC	CSEGQDYEQYF
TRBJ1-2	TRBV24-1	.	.	TGTGCCACCAGTGATTGGAGGACCGCCTCTGGGGAATATGGCTACACCTTC	CATSDWRTASGEYGYTF
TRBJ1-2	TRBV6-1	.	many	TGTGCCAGCAGTGTCTCCGGGAGAGCTCGCCTAATTAACTATGGCTACACCTTC	CASSVSGRARLINYGYTF
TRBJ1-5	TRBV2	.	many	TGTGCCAGCAGCCGTGCAGGGAATAGCAATCAGCCCCAGCATTTT	CASSRAGNSNQPQHF
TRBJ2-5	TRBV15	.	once	TGTGCCACCAGCACACTAGCCCGAGAGACCCAGTACTTC	CATSTLARETQYF
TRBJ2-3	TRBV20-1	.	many	TGCAGTGCTAGAGATTCGGACTTTATCGCAGATACGCAGTATTTT	CSARDSDFIADTQYF
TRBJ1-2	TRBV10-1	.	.	TGCGCCAGCAGAGTCAGGGACCGCTTGAAAGTCGTTAACTATGGCTACACCTTC	CASRVRDRLKVVNYGYTF
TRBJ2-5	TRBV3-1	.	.	TGCGCCAGCAGCCAAGACCTGGGCGGGGTGGGAATCCAAGAGACCCAGTACTTC	CASSQDLGGVGIQETQYF
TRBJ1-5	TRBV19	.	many	TGTGCCAGTAGTATTATGGTGGGGGGGAACAATCAGCCCCAGCATTTT	CASSIMVGGNNQPQHF
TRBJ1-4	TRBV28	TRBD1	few	TGTGCCAGCAGTTCCCCCCGGACAGGGCGCAATGAAAAACTGTTTTTT	CASSSPRTGRNEKLFF
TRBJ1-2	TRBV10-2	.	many	TGCGCCAGCAGTGAAGCCGGGGCTGGCTACACCTTC	CASSEAGAGYTF
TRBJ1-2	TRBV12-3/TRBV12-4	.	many	TGTGCCAGCTTAACCTCTGACAGAGATGGCTACACCTTC	CASLTSDRDGYTF